This T cell receptor (beta chain) was documented in a study of blood T cell repertoires in COVID-19. About the research overall: Collection of acute and convalescent COVID-19 samples took place in the United States, Italy and Spain. PBMCs, B-cell-depleted T cells, or T cells provided the cDNA or gDNA that made up the material.

Per the original methods: The assay estimated nucleated cells by amplifying reference gene primers. The table came from immunoSEQ multiplex PCR; TCRdb's copy has only in-frame clones and leaves some out. V and J calls and clone size come straight from that table; D and trimming were deduced from the DNA. The sample includes 240,000 or so clones, around 85% seen only once; the top ten take around 9.9%. For this clone: Other DNA variants within this sample encode the same CDR3.

The receptor was isolated from an elderly woman with acute or convalescent COVID-19. Sequenced: peripheral blood.

The DNA for the CDR3 is TGTGCCAGCAGGCAGGGTGGTTCACCCCTCCACTTT. This translates into CASRQGGSPLHF. The chain combines TRBV28 with TRBJ1-6; D might be TRBD1 (5 bases). CDR1 is MDHEN and CDR2 is SYDVKM in the germline V gene. The CDR3 has 12 amino acids. Trimming took off 6 bases at V and 9 bases at J, with 9 bases between the two ends.